The rows below give T cell receptor beta chains drawn from one sample of a study of blood T cell repertoires in COVID-19. Sequencing used immunoSEQ multiplex PCR; TCRdb keeps in-frame clones, though not all of them. Of a few hundred thousand clones in the sample, around 90% were seen once. The sequenced material came from peripheral blood. The receptors stem from a human donor in a cohort sampled during active COVID-19. Both conserved end residues are part of each CDR3. The D gene is left open where the match is weak. The listing skips clone size in some rows; elsewhere it reads once, few, many or a size class.

v_call: TRBV7-2; clone_size: -; d_call: TRBD1; j_call: TRBJ1-4; cdr3_nt: TGTGCCAGCAGCCTACAACCCGGGACAGGCCATGAAAAACTGTTTTTT; cdr3_aa: CASSLQPGTGHEKLFF
v_call: TRBV6-5; clone_size: -; d_call: -; j_call: TRBJ2-6; cdr3_nt: TGTGCCAGCAGCAAAGACAGGTCTGGGGCCAACGTCCTGACTTTC; cdr3_aa: CASSKDRSGANVLTF
v_call: TRBV5-4; clone_size: -; d_call: -; j_call: TRBJ1-2; cdr3_nt: TGTGCCAGCAGCTTTCCACAGGTATATGGCTACACCTTC; cdr3_aa: CASSFPQVYGYTF
v_call: TRBV28; clone_size: -; d_call: -; j_call: TRBJ1-5; cdr3_nt: TGTGCCAGCAGTTTCGGGGGATGGCATTTT; cdr3_aa: CASSFGGWHF
v_call: TRBV5-4; clone_size: -; d_call: -; j_call: TRBJ1-1; cdr3_nt: TGTGCCAGCAGCTTGGAACAGGACACTGAAGCTTTCTTT; cdr3_aa: CASSLEQDTEAFF
v_call: TRBV10-1; clone_size: -; d_call: TRBD1; j_call: TRBJ2-7; cdr3_nt: TGCGCCAGCAGTTTCCCGGGACAGGGGGCCTCATACGAGCAGTACTTC; cdr3_aa: CASSFPGQGASYEQYF
v_call: TRBV7-8; clone_size: -; d_call: -; j_call: TRBJ2-7; cdr3_nt: TGTGCCAGCAGCGAGAACCCAGGGATGAGCTACGAGCAGTACTTC; cdr3_aa: CASSENPGMSYEQYF
v_call: TRBV4-2; clone_size: -; d_call: -; j_call: TRBJ2-1; cdr3_nt: TGTGCCAGCGCCCCGGGTAGCAGCTCCTACAATGAGCAGTTCTTC; cdr3_aa: CASAPGSSSYNEQFF
v_call: TRBV28; clone_size: -; d_call: -; j_call: TRBJ1-6; cdr3_nt: TGTGCCAGCAGCCACCAACCAGGGCAGTATAATTCACCCCTCCACTTT; cdr3_aa: CASSHQPGQYNSPLHF
v_call: TRBV4-1; clone_size: -; d_call: -; j_call: TRBJ1-1; cdr3_nt: TGCGCCAGCAGCCAAGTCCCGGTGAACACTGAAGCTTTCTTT; cdr3_aa: CASSQVPVNTEAFF
v_call: TRBV12-3/TRBV12-4; clone_size: -; d_call: -; j_call: TRBJ2-7; cdr3_nt: TGTGCCAGCAGTTTTGGGGCCCTCTACGAGCAGTACTTC; cdr3_aa: CASSFGALYEQYF
v_call: TRBV11-3; clone_size: -; d_call: -; j_call: TRBJ1-1; cdr3_nt: TGTGCCAGCAGCTTAATGCGGGGCGTTGAAGCTTTCTTT; cdr3_aa: CASSLMRGVEAFF
v_call: TRBV7-2; clone_size: -; d_call: -; j_call: TRBJ1-1; cdr3_nt: TGTGCCAGCAGCTTCGCGGCTTTGACTGAAGCTTTCTTT; cdr3_aa: CASSFAALTEAFF
v_call: TRBV10-3; clone_size: -; d_call: TRBD2; j_call: TRBJ2-3; cdr3_nt: TGTGCCATCAGTGAGAGCTTGGTGGCGGGAGTCACAGATACGCAGTATTTT; cdr3_aa: CAISESLVAGVTDTQYF
v_call: TRBV6-5; clone_size: -; d_call: -; j_call: TRBJ2-7; cdr3_nt: TGTGCCAGCAGTTACCGCGGGTTCAGCTCCTACGAGCAGTACTTC; cdr3_aa: CASSYRGFSSYEQYF
v_call: TRBV11-3; clone_size: -; d_call: -; j_call: TRBJ2-7; cdr3_nt: TGTGCCAGCAGCTTAGGCGGCACCCTCTCCTACGAGCAGTACTTC; cdr3_aa: CASSLGGTLSYEQYF
v_call: TRBV7-6; clone_size: -; d_call: TRBD1; j_call: TRBJ1-6; cdr3_nt: TGTGCCAGCAGCCTCACAGGGGGGCGTCCGCCCCTCCACTTT; cdr3_aa: CASSLTGGRPPLHF
v_call: TRBV29-1; clone_size: -; d_call: -; j_call: TRBJ1-2; cdr3_nt: TGCAGCGTTGAACGGCAGGCAGACTATGGCTACACCTTC; cdr3_aa: CSVERQADYGYTF
v_call: TRBV28; clone_size: once; d_call: TRBD2; j_call: TRBJ2-5; cdr3_nt: TGTGCCAGCGACTACGAGCTAGCGGGGTTAGAGACCCAGTACTTC; cdr3_aa: CASDYELAGLETQYF
v_call: TRBV4-1; clone_size: -; d_call: -; j_call: TRBJ2-7; cdr3_nt: TGCGCCAGCGCCGGGGACACCTACGAGCAGTACTTC; cdr3_aa: CASAGDTYEQYF
v_call: TRBV6-5; clone_size: -; d_call: TRBD1; j_call: TRBJ1-1; cdr3_nt: TGTGCCGTCCTAACAGGGGCTATGAACACTGAAGCTTTCTTT; cdr3_aa: CAVLTGAMNTEAFF
v_call: TRBV7-2; clone_size: -; d_call: -; j_call: TRBJ2-7; cdr3_nt: TGTGCCAGCAGCTCAGCCTACGAGCAGTACTTC; cdr3_aa: CASSSAYEQYF
v_call: TRBV6-2/TRBV6-3; clone_size: -; d_call: -; j_call: TRBJ1-5; cdr3_nt: TGTGCCAGCAGTTACGTACGGGGCAATCAGCCCCAGCATTTT; cdr3_aa: CASSYVRGNQPQHF
v_call: TRBV2; clone_size: few; d_call: -; j_call: TRBJ1-1; cdr3_nt: TGTGCCACCTTGGGAGGACATACGAACACTGAAGCTTTCTTT; cdr3_aa: CATLGGHTNTEAFF
v_call: TRBV7-6; clone_size: -; d_call: -; j_call: TRBJ1-4; cdr3_nt: TGTGCCAGCAGCTTAGACACAGGGACTAATGAAAAACTGTTTTTT; cdr3_aa: CASSLDTGTNEKLFF
v_call: TRBV19; clone_size: -; d_call: TRBD2; j_call: TRBJ2-1; cdr3_nt: TGTGCCACTGGGACTAGCTTTTACAATGAGCAGTTCTTC; cdr3_aa: CATGTSFYNEQFF
v_call: TRBV9; clone_size: -; d_call: -; j_call: TRBJ2-5; cdr3_nt: TGTGCCAGCAGCCGGGACACCGAGACCCAGTACTTC; cdr3_aa: CASSRDTETQYF
v_call: TRBV11-2; clone_size: once; d_call: TRBD2; j_call: TRBJ2-7; cdr3_nt: TGTGCCAGCAGCCCAGTCCTAGCGGGAGTCTACGAGCAGTACTTC; cdr3_aa: CASSPVLAGVYEQYF
v_call: TRBV4-3; clone_size: -; d_call: -; j_call: TRBJ2-1; cdr3_nt: TGCGCCAGCAGCCAAGGTGTCCAGACCTACAATGAGCAGTTCTTC; cdr3_aa: CASSQGVQTYNEQFF
v_call: TRBV3-1/TRBV3-2; clone_size: -; d_call: -; j_call: TRBJ1-5; cdr3_nt: TGTGCCAGCAGCCAAGCCGGAGATCAGCCCCAGCATTTT; cdr3_aa: CASSQAGDQPQHF
v_call: TRBV23-1; clone_size: -; d_call: TRBD1; j_call: TRBJ2-7; cdr3_nt: TGCGCCAGCAGTCCGCGACAGGGTCGCGAGCAGTACTTC; cdr3_aa: CASSPRQGREQYF
v_call: TRBV15; clone_size: once; d_call: TRBD2; j_call: TRBJ2-1; cdr3_nt: TGTGCCACCAGCAGTCCAGCGGGAGGGCCGTACAATGAGCAGTTCTTC; cdr3_aa: CATSSPAGGPYNEQFF
v_call: TRBV5-4; clone_size: once; d_call: TRBD1; j_call: TRBJ1-1; cdr3_nt: TGTGCCAGCAGCCCGGGACAGCGAACATCGACTGAAGCTTTCTTT; cdr3_aa: CASSPGQRTSTEAFF
v_call: TRBV27; clone_size: -; d_call: -; j_call: TRBJ2-7; cdr3_nt: TGTGCCAGCAGTTTATCACACGGAGAGGTCTCCTACGAGCAGTACTTC; cdr3_aa: CASSLSHGEVSYEQYF
v_call: TRBV3-1/TRBV3-2; clone_size: -; d_call: TRBD1; j_call: TRBJ2-7; cdr3_nt: TGTGCCAGCAGCACAGGGGCGGGCAGCTCCTACGAGCAGTACTTC; cdr3_aa: CASSTGAGSSYEQYF
v_call: TRBV29-1; clone_size: once; d_call: TRBD1; j_call: TRBJ2-5; cdr3_nt: TGCAGCTCAAACTCCGGGACAGGCGAAGAGACCCAGTACTTC; cdr3_aa: CSSNSGTGEETQYF
v_call: TRBV23-1; clone_size: -; d_call: TRBD2; j_call: TRBJ2-7; cdr3_nt: TGCGCCAGCAGTCGACGGGAGGTGGCCTACGAGCAGTACTTC; cdr3_aa: CASSRREVAYEQYF
v_call: TRBV19; clone_size: -; d_call: -; j_call: TRBJ1-2; cdr3_nt: TGTGCCAGTAGTACCCCCGGGAATCCTTATGGCTACACCTTC; cdr3_aa: CASSTPGNPYGYTF
v_call: TRBV2; clone_size: -; d_call: TRBD1; j_call: TRBJ1-2; cdr3_nt: TGTGCCAGCAGTGAGGCGGACAGGGTTGACGGCTACACCTTC; cdr3_aa: CASSEADRVDGYTF
v_call: TRBV20-1; clone_size: -; d_call: TRBD1; j_call: TRBJ1-1; cdr3_nt: TGCAGTGCTAGTGAGGCCGGACAGGGAAAAGCTTTCTTT; cdr3_aa: CSASEAGQGKAFF
v_call: TRBV5-1; clone_size: -; d_call: TRBD1; j_call: TRBJ1-1; cdr3_nt: TGCGCCAGCAGCTTGGACAGTAACAGGGGAGCGACTGAAGCTTTCTTT; cdr3_aa: CASSLDSNRGATEAFF
v_call: TRBV3-1/TRBV3-2; clone_size: -; d_call: TRBD1; j_call: TRBJ2-7; cdr3_nt: TGTGCCAGCAGCCCTGGACAGGGCCTGGGGGAGCAGTACTTC; cdr3_aa: CASSPGQGLGEQYF
v_call: TRBV11-2; clone_size: -; d_call: -; j_call: TRBJ2-7; cdr3_nt: TGTGCCAGCAGCCTTAACGGGGTGCGAGCGGCCAGCTCCTACGAGCAGTACTTC; cdr3_aa: CASSLNGVRAASSYEQYF
v_call: TRBV7-2; clone_size: -; d_call: -; j_call: TRBJ1-2; cdr3_nt: TGTGCCAGCAGCCCCTCGGGACACCTTAACTATGGCTACACCTTC; cdr3_aa: CASSPSGHLNYGYTF
v_call: TRBV11-1; clone_size: -; d_call: TRBD1; j_call: TRBJ2-7; cdr3_nt: TGTGCCAGCAGGAAACAGGGGAGCTCCTACGAGCAGTACTTC; cdr3_aa: CASRKQGSSYEQYF
v_call: TRBV11-3; clone_size: -; d_call: TRBD2; j_call: TRBJ2-7; cdr3_nt: TGTGCCAGCAGCGAGAGCGGGGGGGCCTACGAGCAGTACTTC; cdr3_aa: CASSESGGAYEQYF
v_call: TRBV30; clone_size: -; d_call: TRBD1; j_call: TRBJ2-4; cdr3_nt: TGTGCCTGGAGGGCCCCAGGGGGCCCGGGGGCCATTCAGTACTTC; cdr3_aa: CAWRAPGGPGAIQYF
v_call: TRBV21-1; clone_size: -; d_call: -; j_call: TRBJ1-1; cdr3_nt: TGTGCCAGCAGCAAAGAGGCCTATGGGGGGGCGTACTGTACTGACACTGAAGCTTTCTTT; cdr3_aa: CASSKEAYGGAYCTDTEAFF
v_call: TRBV2; clone_size: -; d_call: TRBD1; j_call: TRBJ1-5; cdr3_nt: TGTGCCAGCAAATCGACAGGGCCCGATATAGTGGGCAATCAGCCCCAGCATTTT; cdr3_aa: CASKSTGPDIVGNQPQHF
v_call: TRBV4-1; clone_size: -; d_call: -; j_call: TRBJ2-1; cdr3_nt: TGCGCCAGCAGCCAAGCCTTTGTACCGAGCTCCTACAATGAGCAGTTCTTC; cdr3_aa: CASSQAFVPSSYNEQFF
v_call: TRBV9; clone_size: -; d_call: -; j_call: TRBJ1-6; cdr3_nt: TGTGCCAGCAGCGCTTCAGGGAATTCACCCCTCCACTTT; cdr3_aa: CASSASGNSPLHF